This TCR beta chain was documented in a study of T cell repertoires in cytomegalovirus infection. The overall study: Indications of both CMV infection and matching HLA type were provided by public TCR beta signatures. General study results and limits: In two of eight donors, the top clonotype was HLA-C-restricted CMV-specific. Carriage of CMV together with the relevant HLA was identifiable through cumulative public TCR beta family frequency.

Comment on this clonotype: Antigen specificity is unknown.

TCRdb re-called the reads through MiXCR, storing one row per CDR3 protein. Of 200,000 or so distinct CDR3 sequences listed, under 30% are singletons. Germline V gene lookup returns CDR1 SNHLY and CDR2 FYNNEI. Trimming took 5 bases from V and 11 from J; bases not matched to a gene: 9. The CDR3 is made up of 13 amino acids. The specimen was PBMCs. The chain joins TRBV2 to TRBJ1-5; 7 nucleotides align to TRBD1. This clonotype originated in a human donor in good health (CMV status not recorded). Some clones in this sample may be carry-over from other donors' samples. CDR3 sequence: CASSLSQGKAQHF. CDR3 bases: TGTGCCAGCAGTCTTTCACAGGGGAAAGCCCAGCATTTT.